Included here is one T cell receptor (beta chain) sequence, with context. Its antigen remains unidentified. The data are from a study of cytomegalovirus exposure and HLA in healthy donors. Study-wide findings and caveats: Overall, approximately 180 TCR beta chains were annotated as cytomegalovirus-associated. Versus the roughly 670-donor mean, an Asian-associated ancestry cluster reportedly showed fewer N-insertions in a later analysis.

Primers: 60 Vbeta forward and 13 Jbeta reverse. Measured with immunoSEQ multiplex PCR; TCRdb has only the in-frame clones, and not every one. The sample consists of around 150,000 clones, more than 75% of them appearing once. Germline V gene lookup returns CDR1 SQVTM and CDR2 ANQGSEA. With 3 bases removed from V and 6 bases from J, the gap between germline ends came to 15 bases. The CDR3 covers 13 residues. The clonotype originates from a man aged 18 to 35 in good health and CMV-seronegative. The V call is TRBV29-1, the J call TRBJ2-7; D perhaps matches TRBD1 (5 bases). Sequenced material: PBMCs. DNA for the CDR3: TGCAGCGTTGACACAGGTCATTCACGCGAGCAGTACTTC. Translated: CSVDTGHSREQYF.